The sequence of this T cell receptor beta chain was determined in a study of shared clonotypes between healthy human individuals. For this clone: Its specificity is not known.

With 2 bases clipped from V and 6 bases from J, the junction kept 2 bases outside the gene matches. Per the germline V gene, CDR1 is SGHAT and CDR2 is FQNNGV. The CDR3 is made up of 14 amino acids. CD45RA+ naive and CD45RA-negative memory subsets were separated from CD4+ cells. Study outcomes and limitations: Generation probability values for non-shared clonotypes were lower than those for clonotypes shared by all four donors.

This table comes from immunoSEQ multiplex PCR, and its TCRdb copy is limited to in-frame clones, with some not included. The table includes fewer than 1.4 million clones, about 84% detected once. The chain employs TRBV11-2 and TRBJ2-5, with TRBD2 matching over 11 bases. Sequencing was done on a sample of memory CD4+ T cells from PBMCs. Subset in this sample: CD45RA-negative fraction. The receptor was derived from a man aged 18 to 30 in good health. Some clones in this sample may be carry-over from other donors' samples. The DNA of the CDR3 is TGTGCCAGCAGCTTAACTAGCGGGAGAAAGACCCAGTACTTC. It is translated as CASSLTSGRKTQYF.